A few counts support the clone carrying this T cell receptor (beta chain). These data are taken from a study of T cells in Graves' hyperthyroidism and ophthalmopathy. Researchers defined stable Graves' hyperthyroidism as no ophthalmopathy progression within 18 months. Exclusion of patients followed from uncontrolled infection, other autoimmune disease, pregnancy or lactation. TCR beta CDR3 regions were amplified from RNA transcripts. Researchers ran a first-round RT-PCR on the TCR CDR3 using the HTBI primer set. TCRdb re-derived calls from the multiplex PCR reads in MiXCR, one entry per CDR3 protein. The profile shows 300,000 to 400,000 distinct CDR3 sequences, about 13% of them singletons. Sequencing used blood. The source is a woman aged 18-35 years with Graves' hyperthyroidism.

CDR3 nucleotides: TGTGCCAGCAGTGGCCGGGACTATGGCTACACCTTC. Its translation is CASSGRDYGYTF. The J gene is TRBJ1-2, the V gene TRBV2; D unclear. Germline V lookup: CDR1 SNHLY, CDR2 FYNNEI. The V and J ends lost 4 bases and 3 bases respectively, with 6 bases between them. The CDR3 covers 12 residues.